In its sample, the clone carrying this TCR beta chain was seen once. Sequenced by immunoSEQ multiplex PCR; TCRdb stores in-frame clones only, minus some. Among roughly 85,000 clones listed, 94% were seen once. Germline loops: CDR1 LNHDA, CDR2 SQIVND (reference sequence). This CDR3 contains 16 residues. Between the trimmed V and J ends, which lost 6 bases and 3 bases, there was a span of 19 bases. This sample was included in a study of technical replicates of blood from several donors. The material sequenced was T cells isolated from PBMCs. The sequence was collected from a human donor in good health. This chain links TRBV19 with TRBJ2-3; the D gene is possibly TRBD2 (5 bases). The CDR3 nucleotides read TGTGCCAGTAGCTCCTCGGCACGGGGATCGACAGATACGCAGTATTTT. It codes for CASSSSARGSTDTQYF.